This TCR beta chain was documented in a study of T cell responses to AZD1222 COVID-19 vaccine. The ends were cut back, 4 bases at V and 2 bases at J, with 9 bases in the middle. Germline lookup yields CDR1 SEHNR and CDR2 FQNEAQ (reference sequence). The CDR3 has 13 residues. Sequenced by immunoSEQ multiplex PCR; TCRdb stores in-frame clones only, minus some. The data hold tens of thousands of clones, with over 75% observed a single time. The source of this sequence is an adult who received the AZD1222 COVID-19 vaccine. The source material was peripheral blood, sampled 28 days after the second AZD1222 dose. The chain links TRBV7-9 to TRBJ2-7; the D gene is possibly TRBD1 (6 bases). The CDR3 DNA follows: TGTGCCAGCAGCTCACAGGGAACCTACGAGCAGTACTTC. The encoded protein is CASSSQGTYEQYF. The full variable domain, in which reference TRBV7-9 and TRBJ2-7 provide the parts outside the CDR3, is DTGVSQNPRHKITKRGQNVTFRCDPISEHNRLYWYRQTLGQGPEFLTYFQNEAQLEKSRLLSDRFSAERPKGSFSTLEIQRTEQGDSAMYLCASSSQGTYEQYFGPGTRLTVT.